Listed below are T cell receptor beta chains from one sample, sequenced in a study of blood T cell repertoires in COVID-19. Generated by immunoSEQ multiplex PCR, the TCRdb table keeps only in-frame clones and is missing some. The sample lists around 300,000 clones, about 82% seen once, with roughly 7.8% in the top ten. Input material: peripheral blood. The receptors shown here come from a human donor in a cohort sampled during active COVID-19. Each CDR3 is given with its conserved first and last residue. The D gene is left open where the match is weak. Size is omitted from some rows. Given values are once, few, many or a class for expanded clones.

CDR3aa: CASSVGQQTQYF; CDR3nt: TGTGCCAGCAGTGTGGGACAACAGACCCAGTACTTC; abundance: -; v_gene: TRBV2; j_gene: TRBJ2-5; d_gene: -
CDR3aa: CASSPRGGGELFF; CDR3nt: TGTGCCAGCAGCCCCAGGGGAGGGGGGGAGCTGTTTTTT; abundance: -; v_gene: TRBV3-1/TRBV3-2; j_gene: TRBJ2-2; d_gene: -
CDR3aa: CASSLSGANDEKLFF; CDR3nt: TGTGCCAGCAGCCTCTCAGGGGCGAATGATGAAAAACTGTTTTTT; abundance: -; v_gene: TRBV5-4; j_gene: TRBJ1-4; d_gene: -
CDR3aa: CASSSGTLNYGYTF; CDR3nt: TGCGCCAGCAGCTCCGGGACACTGAACTATGGCTACACCTTC; abundance: -; v_gene: TRBV5-1; j_gene: TRBJ1-2; d_gene: -
CDR3aa: CASSLGGTGRTGELFF; CDR3nt: TGTGCCAGCAGCTTGGGAGGGACGGGGAGGACCGGGGAGCTGTTTTTT; abundance: once; v_gene: TRBV5-4; j_gene: TRBJ2-2; d_gene: -
CDR3aa: CASLPGQGDTGELFF; CDR3nt: TGTGCCAGCCTTCCGGGACAGGGGGATACCGGGGAGCTGTTTTTT; abundance: -; v_gene: TRBV3-1/TRBV3-2; j_gene: TRBJ2-2; d_gene: TRBD1
CDR3aa: CAWNRRGGLDTQYF; CDR3nt: TGTGCCTGGAATAGGCGGGGGGGGTTAGATACGCAGTATTTT; abundance: -; v_gene: TRBV30; j_gene: TRBJ2-3; d_gene: TRBD2
CDR3aa: CASRQGPSYGYTF; CDR3nt: TGTGCCAGCAGACAGGGCCCCAGCTATGGCTACACCTTC; abundance: -; v_gene: TRBV28; j_gene: TRBJ1-2; d_gene: -
CDR3aa: CASSRREEEEAFF; CDR3nt: TGCGCCAGCAGCAGGCGTGAAGAGGAGGAAGCTTTCTTT; abundance: once; v_gene: TRBV5-1; j_gene: TRBJ1-1; d_gene: -
CDR3aa: CATSDPLPARLAGAPQYF; CDR3nt: TGTGCCACCAGTGATCCCCTTCCCGCTCGACTAGCGGGGGCCCCGCAGTATTTT; abundance: -; v_gene: TRBV24-1; j_gene: TRBJ2-3; d_gene: TRBD2
CDR3aa: CATSAADIPFEAFF; CDR3nt: TGTGCCACCAGTGCGGCGGACATACCCTTTGAAGCTTTCTTT; abundance: -; v_gene: TRBV24-1; j_gene: TRBJ1-1; d_gene: -
CDR3aa: CASSQGAYEQYF; CDR3nt: TGTGCCAGCAGCCAAGGGGCCTACGAGCAGTACTTC; abundance: once; v_gene: TRBV5-5; j_gene: TRBJ2-7; d_gene: -
CDR3aa: CASSQGGDTYNEQFF; CDR3nt: TGTGCCAGCAGCCAGGGGGGGGATACTTACAATGAGCAGTTCTTC; abundance: -; v_gene: TRBV3-1/TRBV3-2; j_gene: TRBJ2-1; d_gene: TRBD2
CDR3aa: CASRQGGGNTEAFF; CDR3nt: TGTGCCAGCAGACAGGGTGGGGGGAACACTGAAGCTTTCTTT; abundance: -; v_gene: TRBV3-1/TRBV3-2; j_gene: TRBJ1-1; d_gene: -
CDR3aa: CASSPQGLVPYEQYF; CDR3nt: TGTGCCAGCTCACCTCAGGGACTGGTCCCCTACGAGCAGTACTTC; abundance: -; v_gene: TRBV18; j_gene: TRBJ2-7; d_gene: -
CDR3aa: CATACAGYHREKLFF; CDR3nt: TGCGCCACCGCCTGTGCAGGCTACCATCGGGAAAAACTGTTTTTT; abundance: -; v_gene: TRBV5-1; j_gene: TRBJ1-4; d_gene: -
CDR3aa: CASSSRTGGYYEQYF; CDR3nt: TGTGCCAGTAGTTCCCGGACAGGGGGCTACTACGAGCAGTACTTC; abundance: -; v_gene: TRBV19; j_gene: TRBJ2-7; d_gene: TRBD1
CDR3aa: CASSDPIVCGPFMRPGFFNYGYTF; CDR3nt: TGTGCCAGCAGTGACCCCATTGTTTGTGGGCCATTTATGCGGCCAGGGTTCTTCAACTATGGCTACACCTTC; abundance: few; v_gene: TRBV6-4; j_gene: TRBJ1-2; d_gene: -
CDR3aa: CASSYGGQNTGELFF; CDR3nt: TGTGCCAGCAGTTACGGGGGACAGAACACCGGGGAGCTGTTTTTT; abundance: -; v_gene: TRBV6-6; j_gene: TRBJ2-2; d_gene: -
CDR3aa: CASRVSGNTGELFF; CDR3nt: TGTGCCAGCAGAGTTAGCGGGAACACCGGGGAGCTGTTTTTT; abundance: -; v_gene: TRBV5-4; j_gene: TRBJ2-2; d_gene: -
CDR3aa: CASSAGGRGYTF; CDR3nt: TGTGCCAGCAGTGCAGGGGGCCGTGGCTACACCTTC; abundance: -; v_gene: TRBV27; j_gene: TRBJ1-2; d_gene: TRBD1
CDR3aa: CASSSANSGANVLTF; CDR3nt: TGCGCCAGCAGTTCTGCTAACTCTGGGGCCAACGTCCTGACTTTC; abundance: -; v_gene: TRBV10-1; j_gene: TRBJ2-6; d_gene: -
CDR3aa: CASSFKETGDGYTF; CDR3nt: TGCGCCAGCAGCTTTAAAGAGACAGGAGATGGCTACACCTTC; abundance: -; v_gene: TRBV5-1; j_gene: TRBJ1-2; d_gene: -
CDR3aa: CASRGQGNAGELFF; CDR3nt: TGTGCCAGCCGCGGACAGGGTAACGCCGGGGAGCTGTTTTTT; abundance: once; v_gene: TRBV3-1/TRBV3-2; j_gene: TRBJ2-2; d_gene: TRBD1
CDR3aa: CASSPWGGAYEQYF; CDR3nt: TGTGCCAGCAGCCCCTGGGGGGGGGCTTACGAGCAGTACTTC; abundance: -; v_gene: TRBV27; j_gene: TRBJ2-7; d_gene: -
CDR3aa: CASRSNRVYNEKLFF; CDR3nt: TGTGCCAGCAGATCGAACAGGGTCTATAATGAAAAACTGTTTTTT; abundance: -; v_gene: TRBV2; j_gene: TRBJ1-4; d_gene: -
CDR3aa: CASSILGQYNSPLHF; CDR3nt: TGTGCCAGTAGTATATTGGGACAGTATAATTCACCCCTCCACTTT; abundance: -; v_gene: TRBV19; j_gene: TRBJ1-6; d_gene: TRBD1
CDR3aa: CASSVGVSYEQYF; CDR3nt: TGTGCCAGCTCCGTCGGGGTCTCCTACGAGCAGTACTTC; abundance: -; v_gene: TRBV6-5; j_gene: TRBJ2-7; d_gene: -
CDR3aa: CASSSGLTYNEQFF; CDR3nt: TGTGCCAGCAGCTCGGGACTAACCTACAATGAGCAGTTCTTC; abundance: -; v_gene: TRBV7-2; j_gene: TRBJ2-1; d_gene: TRBD2
CDR3aa: CASSEGFGGAEAFF; CDR3nt: TGTGCCAGCAGTGAAGGATTTGGAGGCGCTGAAGCTTTCTTT; abundance: -; v_gene: TRBV6-1; j_gene: TRBJ1-1; d_gene: -
CDR3aa: CASSGTGELFF; CDR3nt: TGTGCCAGCAGCGGAACCGGAGAGTTGTTTTTT; abundance: once; v_gene: TRBV9; j_gene: TRBJ2-2; d_gene: -
CDR3aa: CAWSVASGGVQETQYF; CDR3nt: TGTGCCTGGAGTGTAGCCTCGGGGGGTGTCCAAGAGACCCAGTACTTC; abundance: -; v_gene: TRBV30; j_gene: TRBJ2-5; d_gene: TRBD2
CDR3aa: CASSLVRLAGGHETQYF; CDR3nt: TGTGCCAGCAGTCTCGTAAGACTAGCGGGGGGGCACGAGACCCAGTACTTC; abundance: -; v_gene: TRBV27; j_gene: TRBJ2-5; d_gene: TRBD2
CDR3aa: CASSDSINTEAFF; CDR3nt: TGTGCCAGCAGTGATTCCATCAACACTGAAGCTTTCTTT; abundance: few; v_gene: TRBV6-4; j_gene: TRBJ1-1; d_gene: -
CDR3aa: CASSYTNTEAFF; CDR3nt: TGTGCCAGCAGTTACACTAACACTGAAGCTTTCTTT; abundance: -; v_gene: TRBV6-5; j_gene: TRBJ1-1; d_gene: -
CDR3aa: CASSGWTEAFF; CDR3nt: TGTGCCAGCAGCGGCTGGACTGAAGCTTTCTTT; abundance: -; v_gene: TRBV7-9; j_gene: TRBJ1-1; d_gene: -
CDR3aa: CASGTSGGDTQYF; CDR3nt: TGTGCCTCTGGGACTAGCGGGGGAGATACGCAGTATTTT; abundance: -; v_gene: TRBV24-1; j_gene: TRBJ2-3; d_gene: TRBD2
CDR3aa: CASSRREQNTGELFF; CDR3nt: TGTGCCAGCAGCAGACGGGAGCAGAACACCGGGGAGCTGTTTTTT; abundance: -; v_gene: TRBV14; j_gene: TRBJ2-2; d_gene: -
CDR3aa: CAWSEADTQYF; CDR3nt: TGTGCCTGGAGTGAAGCGGATACGCAGTATTTT; abundance: -; v_gene: TRBV30; j_gene: TRBJ2-3; d_gene: -
CDR3aa: CASSLVLAGGNTDTQYF; CDR3nt: TGTGCCAGCAGCCTGGTTCTAGCGGGGGGTAACACAGATACGCAGTATTTT; abundance: once; v_gene: TRBV6-2/TRBV6-3; j_gene: TRBJ2-3; d_gene: TRBD2
CDR3aa: CASSDNTNTGELFF; CDR3nt: TGTGCCAGCAGCGACAACACGAACACCGGGGAGCTGTTTTTT; abundance: -; v_gene: TRBV9; j_gene: TRBJ2-2; d_gene: -
CDR3aa: CASGLASEQYF; CDR3nt: TGTGCCAGCGGACTAGCGAGCGAGCAGTACTTC; abundance: few; v_gene: TRBV2; j_gene: TRBJ2-7; d_gene: TRBD2
CDR3aa: CASRPNPAGGRGYTF; CDR3nt: TGTGCCAGCAGACCAAATCCCGCCGGGGGGCGTGGCTATACCTTC; abundance: -; v_gene: TRBV27; j_gene: TRBJ1-2; d_gene: -
CDR3aa: CASSVASGGANSYNEQFF; CDR3nt: TGTGCCAGCAGCGTAGCCAGCGGGGGGGCAAATTCCTACAATGAGCAGTTCTTC; abundance: -; v_gene: TRBV9; j_gene: TRBJ2-1; d_gene: TRBD2
CDR3aa: CAWSWTGPKNIQYF; CDR3nt: TGTGCCTGGAGTTGGACAGGTCCAAAAAACATTCAGTACTTC; abundance: -; v_gene: TRBV30; j_gene: TRBJ2-4; d_gene: TRBD1
CDR3aa: CASSFNSGTTHNEQFF; CDR3nt: TGTGCCAGCAGCTTTAATTCCGGGACAACCCACAATGAGCAGTTCTTC; abundance: -; v_gene: TRBV11-2; j_gene: TRBJ2-1; d_gene: -
CDR3aa: CASLLPLNTGELFF; CDR3nt: TGTGCCAGCCTCCTACCCTTGAACACCGGGGAGCTGTTTTTT; abundance: once; v_gene: TRBV6-5; j_gene: TRBJ2-2; d_gene: -
CDR3aa: CASVIQTGSYGYTF; CDR3nt: TGTGCCAGCGTTATACAGACAGGGTCCTATGGCTACACCTTC; abundance: -; v_gene: TRBV6-5; j_gene: TRBJ1-2; d_gene: TRBD1
CDR3aa: CASSSPGGRGYTF; CDR3nt: TGTGCCAGCAGCTCCCCAGGGGGCCGCGGCTACACCTTC; abundance: few; v_gene: TRBV5-6; j_gene: TRBJ1-2; d_gene: TRBD1
CDR3aa: CASSEGDGYTF; CDR3nt: TGTGCCAGCAGTGAGGGGGATGGCTACACCTTC; abundance: -; v_gene: TRBV6-6; j_gene: TRBJ1-2; d_gene: -
CDR3aa: CASIQGGYEQYF; CDR3nt: TGTGCCAGCATCCAGGGGGGCTACGAGCAGTACTTC; abundance: few; v_gene: TRBV6-5; j_gene: TRBJ2-7; d_gene: -